This T cell receptor beta chain was identified in a study of T cells in Graves' hyperthyroidism and ophthalmopathy. This clonotype was observed many times. The CDR3 is 13 amino acids. V was shortened by 3 bases and J by 4 bases, with 13 bases between the two germline ends. Germline V lookup: CDR1 DFQATT, CDR2 SNEGSKA (reference sequence). The investigators amplified TCR beta CDR3 regions from RNA transcripts. Using the HTBI primer set, a first-round RT-PCR was run on the TCR CDR3. TCRdb processed the multiplex PCR reads anew with MiXCR; each CDR3 protein has one entry. Among about 96,000 distinct CDR3 sequences, roughly half were seen once, and the ten largest hold around 27%.

The source is a woman between 40 and 50 years old with Graves' hyperthyroidism. The chain uses TRBV20-1 and TRBJ2-7; maybe TRBD2 (5 bases). Material for sequencing was blood. CDR3 coding DNA: TGCAGTGCTAGTGTCGGGGATAGGTACGAGCAGTACTTC. It encodes CSASVGDRYEQYF.